The 30 T cell receptor beta chains below were found in one sample sequenced in a study of Ad26.COV2.S vaccination and SARS-CoV-2 variants. Here immunoSEQ multiplex PCR was the method, and the copy in TCRdb shows in-frame clones only, minus some. The sample yields 350,000 to 450,000 clones, over 75% seen once. Treatment denoted: around 19 received Ad26.COV2.S at low or high dose, single or two shots; several received placebo; per-sample allocation not given. All samples were drawn on day 63, counting from the first vaccine or placebo injection. The specimen was peripheral blood, collected in a trial of Ad26.COV2.S vaccine versus placebo. These TCRs come from a person between 18 and 65 years old who received the Ad26.COV2.S COVID-19 vaccine or a placebo.

This sequence joins TRBV11-2 and TRBJ2-7, with a weak D call TRBD2 (6 bases). Germline lookup yields CDR1 SGHAT and CDR2 FQNNGV. The CDR3 is made up of 13 amino acids. V was shortened by 5 bases and J by 3 bases, with 11 bases between the two germline ends. CDR3 loop: CASSPAGSYEQYF. The CDR3, as DNA: TGTGCCAGCAGCCCTGCGGGAAGCTACGAGCAGTACTTC.

The chain couples TRBV19 to TRBJ2-4; tentatively, D is TRBD1 or TRBD2 (6 bases each). Germline CDR1 is LNHDA and CDR2 is SQIVND (reference sequence). The CDR3 spans 14 residues. Trimming removed 0 bases at V and 7 bases at J, with 10 bases between. The CDR3 reads CASSIEGGGNIQYF. The CDR3 bases are TGTGCCAGTAGTATAGAGGGGGGCGGCAACATTCAGTACTTC.

The rearrangement uses TRBV29-1 and TRBJ2-3, with a possible D match to TRBD2 (5 bases). V was trimmed by 0 bases and J by 5 bases, leaving 18 bases between them. Germline V gene data show CDR1 as SQVTM and CDR2 as ANQGSEA. This CDR3 region has 16 residues. Here the CDR3 DNA reads TGCAGCGTTGAAGAGCGCGGGCTAGTGGGCGGAGATACGCAGTATTTT. This sequence encodes CSVEERGLVGGDTQYF.

The CDR3 protein is CASSQGQGPLLQYF. The DNA of the CDR3 is TGCGCCAGCAGCCAAGGTCAGGGTCCCCTCCTGCAGTACTTC. This chain uses TRBV4-1 with TRBJ2-7, with D perhaps matching TRBD1 (5 bases). Between the trimmed V and J ends, which lost 1 base and 9 bases, there was a span of 16 bases. CDR1 and CDR2 from the germline V gene are MGHRA and YSYEKL. This CDR3 comprises 14 residues.

This clone has a single count. The chain has TRBV7-8 and TRBJ1-6; possibly TRBD1 for D (5 bases). This CDR3 region has 14 residues. From germline, CDR1 is SGHVS and CDR2 FQNEAQ. V was clipped by 5 bases and J by 7 bases, with 12 bases between them. The CDR3 reads CASSPGRGNSPLHF. CDR3 coding DNA: TGTGCCAGCAGCCCGGGACGGGGAAATTCACCCCTCCACTTT.

CDR3 DNA sequence: TGTGCCAGCAGTACTCCCCCAGGGGCCCCACCCGGTGGCTACACCTTC. Protein product: CASSTPPGAPPGGYTF. The rearrangement links TRBV28 to TRBJ1-2; tentatively, D is TRBD1 (6 bases). The CDR3 is 16 amino acids. With 5 bases removed from V and 7 bases from J, the gap between germline ends came to 23 bases. The V gene's germline CDR1 is MDHEN and CDR2 SYDVKM.

The chain joins TRBV3-1 (or the pseudogene TRBV3-2) to TRBJ2-7; D assignment may be TRBD1 or TRBD2 (5 bases each). CDR1 is LGHDT, CDR2 YNNKEL, per germline (reference sequence). The ends were cut back, 4 bases at V and 3 bases at J, with 10 bases in the middle. The CDR3 is made up of 13 amino acids. CDR3 amino acids: CASSRGVFYEQYF. CDR3 nucleotides: TGTGCCAGCAGCCGAGGGGTGTTCTACGAGCAGTACTTC.

This clone was detected once. The V gene is TRBV6-4, the J gene TRBJ1-5; tentatively, D is TRBD1 (5 bases). This CDR3 is built from 18 residues. The V and J ends lost 6 bases and 0 bases respectively, with 21 bases between them. Germline V gives CDR1 MRHNA, CDR2 SNTAGT. The CDR3 spells CASSDKRQRSPSNQPQHF. CDR3 nucleotide sequence: TGTGCCAGCAGCGACAAAAGACAGCGCTCCCCTAGCAATCAGCCCCAGCATTTT.

This chain connects TRBV30 to TRBJ2-7, with no clear D. Germline lookup yields CDR1 GTSNPN and CDR2 SVGIG (reference sequence). V was clipped by 0 bases and J by 1 base, with 1 base between them. This CDR3 comprises 11 residues. This chain's CDR3 is CAWSVSYEQYF. In DNA form, the CDR3 reads TGTGCCTGGAGTGTATCCTACGAGCAGTACTTC.

The rearrangement links TRBV10-1 to TRBJ2-7; D tentatively reads TRBD1 or TRBD2 (5 bases each). The V gene lost 6 bases and the J gene lost 4 bases, with 19 bases spanning the gap. This CDR3 contains 15 residues. CDR1 is WNHNN and CDR2 is SYGVQD in the germline V gene (reference sequence). CDR3 in DNA: TGCGCCAGCAGCCTACAGGAGGAACGCTCTTACGAGCAGTACTTC. It encodes CASSLQEERSYEQYF.

The gene calls are TRBV10-3 and TRBJ2-2; D uncertain. The V gene's germline CDR1 is ENHRY and CDR2 SYGVKD. Trimming took 0 bases from V and 7 from J, leaving 6 bases between them. The CDR3 length is 13 residues. The CDR3 DNA sequence: TGTGCCATCAGTGAGTCGGGGATCGGGGAGCTGTTTTTT. It specifies CAISESGIGELFF.

CDR3: CASSPRTDSYEQYF. In DNA form, the CDR3 reads TGTGCCAGCAGCCCCAGGACGGACTCCTACGAGCAGTACTTC. The rearrangement links TRBV3-1 (or the pseudogene TRBV3-2) to TRBJ2-7; D gene uncertain. The germline V and J ends were trimmed by 4 bases and 0 bases, with 10 bases remaining between them. Germline lookup yields CDR1 LGHDT and CDR2 YNNKEL (reference sequence). The CDR3 length is 14 residues.

The CDR3 DNA follows: TGTGCCAGTAGTATAAGGGGCGGGGTATTGTCAGATACGCAGTATTTT. Its protein is CASSIRGGVLSDTQYF. The chain joins TRBV19 to TRBJ2-3, with D possibly TRBD2 on 6 matching bases. Trimming took 2 bases from V and 4 from J, leaving 16 bases between them. In germline, CDR1 is LNHDA, CDR2 SQIVND (reference sequence). The CDR3 is made up of 16 amino acids.

This chain links TRBV7-2 with TRBJ2-3; the match to TRBD2 covers 12 bases. The CDR3 consists of 16 residues. CDR1 is SGHTA, CDR2 FQGNSA, per germline. Trimming removed 2 bases from V and 3 bases from J; junction bases left unmatched: 3. The CDR3 bases are TGTGCCAGCAGCTTACTAGCGGGAGGGCAGACAGATACGCAGTATTTT. This codes for CASSLLAGGQTDTQYF.

In its sample, this clone was seen once. This sample includes further DNA sequences coding for the same CDR3. V and J are TRBV28 and TRBJ2-7, with TRBD2 as a possible D gene (5 bases). Germline CDR1 MDHEN, CDR2 SYDVKM. V was trimmed by 5 bases and J by 0 bases, leaving 5 bases between them. The CDR3 spans 12 residues. The CDR3: CASSRDSYEQYF. The CDR3 DNA follows: TGTGCCAGCAGTCGGGACTCCTACGAGCAGTACTTC.

The chain couples TRBV6-5 to TRBJ1-1; D gene uncertain. CDR1 is MNHEY and CDR2 is SVGAGI in the germline V gene. The CDR3 length is 13 residues. V lost 6 bases, J lost 0 bases, and 8 bases lay in between. The CDR3 loop is CASSRHVNTEAFF. In DNA form, the CDR3 reads TGTGCCAGCAGCCGACATGTGAACACTGAAGCTTTCTTT.

The chain has TRBV19 and TRBJ2-3, with TRBD1 matching over 7 bases. The trim removed 9 bases at V and 5 bases at J, leaving 8 bases unmatched. Germline V lookup: CDR1 LNHDA, CDR2 SQIVND (reference sequence). This CDR3 has 13 amino acids. CDR3 coding DNA: TGTGCCAGCTCCCGACAGGGAATAGATACGCAGTATTTT. This codes for CASSRQGIDTQYF.

This chain joins TRBV4-3 and TRBJ2-1; D may be TRBD1 or TRBD2 (5 bases each). This CDR3 spans 16 amino acids. The germline V and J ends were trimmed by 0 bases and 4 bases, with 13 bases remaining between them. Germline V CDR1 and CDR2: LGHNA, YSLEER. Here the CDR3 DNA reads TGCGCCAGCAGCCAAGATGTGGGGGAGCGGTACAATGAGCAGTTCTTC. This sequence encodes CASSQDVGERYNEQFF.

This clone was counted once. The rearrangement uses TRBV6-5 and TRBJ2-1, with D perhaps matching TRBD2 (5 bases). CDR1 and CDR2 (germline): MNHEY, SVGAGI. CDR3 length: 15 residues. Trimming removed 5 bases at V and 0 bases at J, with 11 bases between. Written as DNA, the CDR3 is TGTGCCAGCAGTCCGGAAGGGAGCTCCTACAATGAGCAGTTCTTC. It encodes CASSPEGSSYNEQFF.

This chain connects TRBV5-1 to TRBJ2-5; TRBD1 agrees at 10 bases. The germline gives CDR1 SGHRS, CDR2 YFSETQ. This CDR3 spans 17 amino acids. V lost 1 base to trimming and J lost 5 bases; unmatched junction nucleotides: 11. This CDR3 is CASSLSSDRGIIETQYF. The CDR3 region has the DNA TGCGCCAGCAGCTTGTCGTCGGACAGGGGGATTATTGAGACCCAGTACTTC.

This clone was seen only once. V usage is TRBV2 and J usage is TRBJ2-1, with D hard to call. CDR1 and CDR2 (germline): SNHLY, FYNNEI. Trimming took off 2 bases at V and 4 bases at J, with 12 bases between the two ends. The CDR3 is made up of 15 amino acids. Here the CDR3 DNA reads TGTGCCAGCAGTGAATCTAGGACGCCTTACAATGAGCAGTTCTTC. Its translation: CASSESRTPYNEQFF.

The V and J genes are TRBV7-6 and TRBJ2-3; either TRBD1 or TRBD2 may supply D (6 bases each). This CDR3 is built from 13 residues. CDR1 is SGHVS and CDR2 is FNYEAQ in the germline V gene. V was cut by 5 bases and J by 8 bases, with 14 bases left in between. In DNA form, the CDR3 reads TGTGCCAGCAGCAGGGGGGAGACCCTTACGCAGTATTTT. Translation: CASSRGETLTQYF.

The chain has TRBV4-1 and TRBJ1-2, with D possibly TRBD1 on 6 matching bases. CDR1 MGHRA and CDR2 YSYEKL come from the germline V gene. Between the trimmed V and J ends, which lost 4 bases and 8 bases, there was a span of 20 bases. This CDR3 has 15 amino acids. For the CDR3, the DNA is TGCGCCAGCAGCCCTCAGAAGGGGGGGATGTGGGGCTACACCTTC. Translation gives CASSPQKGGMWGYTF.

The chain couples TRBV5-1 to TRBJ2-7, with TRBD2 matching over 8 bases. CDR3 length: 15 residues. Looked up from germline, CDR1 is SGHRS and CDR2 is YFSETQ. The junction had 4 bases not matched to a gene; V was cut back by 2 bases and J by 0 bases. The CDR3 coding sequence is TGCGCCAGCAGCTTACTAGCGGATATCTCCTACGAGCAGTACTTC. Protein sequence: CASSLLADISYEQYF.

CDR3 nucleotides: TGTGCCAGCAGGACAGGGGGCCGCTATGGCTACACCTTC. This gives the protein CASRTGGRYGYTF. The genes are TRBV28 and TRBJ1-2; 10 bases map to TRBD1. CDR1 and CDR2 (germline): MDHEN, SYDVKM. Trimming cost V 6 bases and J 4 bases; bases outside gene matches: 2. This CDR3 is 13 amino acids long.

Written as DNA, the CDR3 is TGTGCCAGCAGCCCGACGCCCCGACTAGTGGCCCCAGAGACCCAGTACTTC. Its protein is CASSPTPRLVAPETQYF. The V call is TRBV5-4, the J call TRBJ2-5; D perhaps matches TRBD2 (6 bases). Trimming stripped 4 bases from V and 4 bases from J, with 23 bases between. Germline V gene data show CDR1 as SGHNT and CDR2 as YYREEE (reference sequence). CDR3 length equals 17 residues.

This chain links TRBV11-2 with TRBJ2-5; D not resolved. Germline lookup yields CDR1 SGHAT and CDR2 FQNNGV. The CDR3 sequence is 12 residues long. V was clipped by 5 bases and J by 3 bases, with 7 bases between them. The CDR3 bases are TGTGCCAGCAGCCCGTTTAAAGAGACCCAGTACTTC. Its protein product is CASSPFKETQYF. The whole variable domain, remainder taken from reference TRBV11-2 and TRBJ2-5, is EAGVAQSPRYKIIEKRQSVAFWCNPISGHATLYWYQQILGQGPKLLIQFQNNGVVDDSQLPKDRFSAERLKGVDSTLKIQPAKLEDSAVYLCASSPFKETQYFGPGTRLLVL.

The chain links TRBV19 to TRBJ2-3; 10 bases are shared with TRBD2. Germline CDR1 LNHDA, CDR2 SQIVND (reference sequence). The CDR3 has 16 residues. Trimming removed 3 bases from V and 0 bases from J; junction bases left unmatched: 3. CDR3 sequence: CASSILAGASTDTQYF. The CDR3 DNA follows: TGTGCCAGTAGTATTCTAGCGGGAGCTAGCACAGATACGCAGTATTTT.

The chain is built from TRBV5-6 and TRBJ1-2; 9 bases agree with TRBD1. The germline CDR1 and CDR2 sequences are SGHDT and YYEEEE. This CDR3 contains 14 residues. J was trimmed by 4 bases and V by 3 bases; bases with no gene match: 4. The chain's CDR3 is CASSWGTGSYGYTF. The CDR3, as DNA: TGTGCCAGCAGCTGGGGGACAGGGTCCTATGGCTACACCTTC.

The chain couples TRBV10-3 to TRBJ2-7; D is possibly TRBD1 (6 bases). The CDR3 is made up of 14 amino acids. Trimming took 10 bases from V and 0 from J, leaving 16 bases between them. Germline values: CDR1 ENHRY, CDR2 SYGVKD. As DNA, the CDR3 is TGTGCCACCGGGGACACCTCGACCTCCTACGAGCAGTACTTC. This gives the protein CATGDTSTSYEQYF.